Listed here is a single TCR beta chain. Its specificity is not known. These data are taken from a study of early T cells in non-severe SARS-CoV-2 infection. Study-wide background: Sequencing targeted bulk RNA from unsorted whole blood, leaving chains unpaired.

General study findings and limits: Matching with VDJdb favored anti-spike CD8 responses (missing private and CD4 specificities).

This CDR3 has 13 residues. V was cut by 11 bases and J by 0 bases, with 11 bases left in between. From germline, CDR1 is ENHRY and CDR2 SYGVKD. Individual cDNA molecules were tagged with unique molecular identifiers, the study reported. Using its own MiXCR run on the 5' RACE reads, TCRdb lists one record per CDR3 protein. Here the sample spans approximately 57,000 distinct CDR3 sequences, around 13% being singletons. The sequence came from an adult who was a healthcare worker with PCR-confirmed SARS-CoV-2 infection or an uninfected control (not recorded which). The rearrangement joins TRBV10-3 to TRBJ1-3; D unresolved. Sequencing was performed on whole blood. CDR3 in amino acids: CAAGESSGNTIYF. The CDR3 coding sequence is TGTGCCGCCGGGGAGAGCTCTGGAAACACCATATATTTT.